This T cell receptor beta chain was recovered during a study of tumor-infiltrating lymphocytes in primary liver carcinoma. Using a constant-region primer together with ProtoScript II reverse transcriptase, TCR beta cDNA was made from around 500 ng of total RNA. Three nested multiplex PCR rounds, a slightly modified ARM-PCR, produced the libraries for TCR beta. The opening two PCR rounds, about 11 cycles each, paired TRBV1-TRBV30 forward primers with a C-beta reverse primer. MiXCR, applied by TCRdb to the multiplex PCR reads, yields one record per CDR3 protein. The table shows approximately 30,000 distinct CDR3 sequences, with 75% to 85% occurring only once. From germline, CDR1 is SGHAT and CDR2 FQNNGV. This CDR3 has 14 residues. As regards this clonotype: Mismatch with germline at one junction end may stem from a read error.

Unsorted bulk tissue of roughly 18-32 mg yielded co-extracted RNA and DNA. The TCR was taken from a middle-aged man with primary liver carcinoma and hepatitis B virus infection. This chain uses TRBV11-2 with TRBJ2-1; D is unclear. Sequencing was carried out using liver tumor tissue from sampling region 5. Documented subset: tumor region T5, tumor centre. The CDR3 here is CASCLYRLGSEQFF. The CDR3 DNA reads TGTGCCAGCTGCTTATACCGCCTAGGTAGTGAGCAGTTCTTC.